These 26 T cell receptor beta chains share one sample of origin, sequenced in a study of PD-L1 blockade in urothelial cancer. As for time point: peripheral blood 6 weeks after treatment start. Sequencing was performed with immunoSEQ multiplex PCR; in TCRdb, only in-frame clones are kept and a portion is missing. The table includes fewer than 90,000 clones, approximately 90% detected once. Here the sequenced sample was PBMCs, taken around atezolizumab (anti-PD-L1) treatment. All receptors come from a woman aged 80 or older with urothelial cancer.

This sequence joins TRBV6-1 and TRBJ2-7; TRBD1 aligns across 10 bases. V trimming: 0 bases; J trimming: 4 bases; junction bases outside the gene matches: 3. This CDR3 comprises 15 residues. The germline V gene has CDR1 MNHNS and CDR2 SASEGT. The CDR3 is CASSEATGGPYEQYF. Written as DNA, the CDR3 is TGTGCCAGCAGTGAAGCGACAGGGGGCCCTTACGAGCAGTACTTC.

This clone showed up just once. The gene calls are TRBV5-1 and TRBJ2-1, with 12 bases fitting TRBD2. CDR1 is SGHRS, CDR2 YFSETQ, per germline. This CDR3 comprises 16 residues. With 0 bases clipped from V and 4 bases from J, the junction kept 2 bases outside the gene matches. The CDR3 nucleotides read TGCGCCAGCAGCTTGGGAGGACTAGCGGGGTACAATGAGCAGTTCTTC. This encodes CASSLGGLAGYNEQFF.

Written as DNA, the CDR3 is TGTGCCAGTAGTATGCGACAGGGAGTCTACTACGAGCAGTACTTC. Its translation is CASSMRQGVYYEQYF. The gene calls are TRBV19 and TRBJ2-7; TRBD1 agrees at 7 bases. V dropped 3 bases and J dropped 3; count of bases not matched to a gene: 8. Germline V gives CDR1 LNHDA, CDR2 SQIVND (reference sequence). The CDR3 extends over 15 amino acids.

V is TRBV29-1 and J is TRBJ2-1; 9 bases match TRBD2. J gave up 6 bases and V 7 bases, and 7 bases lay outside the gene matches. Germline CDR1 reads SQVTM; CDR2 reads ANQGSEA. The CDR3 is 13 residues long. CDR3: CSAGTSLGNEQFF. CDR3 in DNA: TGCAGCGCTGGGACTAGCCTCGGCAATGAGCAGTTCTTC.

This rearrangement joins TRBV7-3 to TRBJ2-1, with 9 nucleotides matching TRBD2. Germline V CDR1 and CDR2: SGHTA, FQGTGA. The CDR3 consists of 15 residues. J was trimmed by 7 bases and V by 1 base; bases with no gene match: 5. CDR3 nucleotides: TGTGCCAGCAGCTTAAGCGGGAGGGCCGGGAATGAGCAGTTCTTC. As protein: CASSLSGRAGNEQFF.

This clone occurred a few times. The chain is built from TRBV7-3 and TRBJ1-1, with unresolved D. Trimming took 5 bases from V and 0 from J, leaving 10 bases between them. This CDR3 is 14 amino acids long. Germline V gene lookup returns CDR1 SGHTA and CDR2 FQGTGA. CDR3 coding DNA: TGTGCCAGCAGCACTACGCCAGTGAACACTGAAGCTTTCTTT. Its translation is CASSTTPVNTEAFF.

V and J are TRBV7-9 and TRBJ2-7, with D possibly being TRBD2 (6 bases). The CDR3 is 13 residues long. Between the trimmed V and J ends, which lost 8 bases and 6 bases, there was a span of 17 bases. In germline, CDR1 is SEHNR, CDR2 FQNEAQ (reference sequence). In DNA, the CDR3 is TGTGCCAGCCTCCGGGCGGGAATCTCCGAGCAGTACTTC. Residues: CASLRAGISEQYF. Complete variable domain (other parts from reference TRBV7-9 and TRBJ2-7): DTGVSQNPRHKITKRGQNVTFRCDPISEHNRLYWYRQTLGQGPEFLTYFQNEAQLEKSRLLSDRFSAERPKGSFSTLEIQRTEQGDSAMYLCASLRAGISEQYFGPGTRLTVT.

V and J are TRBV27 and TRBJ1-2, with 7 bases lining up with TRBD1. Per germline, CDR1 MNHEY and CDR2 SMNVEV (reference sequence). The CDR3 runs to 14 residues. The V gene end was trimmed by 5 bases and the J gene end by 8 bases; junction bases not matched to a gene: 11. This chain's CDR3 is CASSTRTGPGGYTF. The CDR3 DNA reads TGTGCCAGCAGTACAAGGACAGGTCCGGGGGGCTACACCTTC.

CDR3 DNA: TGTGCCAGCAGCATAGGGCCGAATCAAAATCAGCCCCAGCATTTT. Translated: CASSIGPNQNQPQHF. The V call is TRBV7-8, the J call TRBJ1-5, with D hard to call. V lost 5 bases and J 4 bases, leaving 15 bases between the germline ends. The germline V gene encodes CDR1 SGHVS and CDR2 FQNEAQ. This CDR3 is 15 amino acids long.

The chain joins TRBV15 to TRBJ1-4, with TRBD1 as a possible D gene (5 bases). The CDR3 has 18 amino acids. Germline-derived CDR1 and CDR2 are LNHNV and YYDKDF (reference sequence). V shed 0 bases and J shed 3 bases, with 17 bases lying between them. The CDR3 bases are TGTGCCACCAGCAGAGATATTTATACAGGAACAGCTAATGAAAAACTGTTTTTT. Protein: CATSRDIYTGTANEKLFF.

The V and J genes are TRBV28 and TRBJ2-7; TRBD2 agrees at 9 bases. The germline CDR1 and CDR2 sequences are MDHEN and SYDVKM. This CDR3 is built from 15 residues. The V gene end was trimmed by 7 bases and the J gene end by 3 bases; junction bases not matched to a gene: 10. The CDR3 protein is CASTPPTSGNYEQYF. The CDR3, as DNA: TGTGCCAGCACTCCTCCGACTAGCGGTAACTACGAGCAGTACTTC.

This clone occurred once. The chain employs TRBV4-1 and TRBJ2-1; 7 bases line up with TRBD1. Unmatched junction bases numbered 6, after V lost 2 bases and J lost 2 bases. The CDR3 consists of 16 residues. Looked up from germline, CDR1 is MGHRA and CDR2 is YSYEKL. CDR3 DNA: TGCGCCAGCAGCCAACACACAGGGGTGCCCTACAATGAGCAGTTCTTC. Amino acids: CASSQHTGVPYNEQFF.

V gene TRBV2 combines with J gene TRBJ2-5; perhaps TRBD2 as D (5 bases). From germline, CDR1 is SNHLY and CDR2 FYNNEI. Trimming took 0 bases from V and 5 from J, leaving 13 bases between them. CDR3 size: 15 residues. The CDR3 coding sequence is TGTGCCAGCAGTGAAGCTAGAGGGTTATGGGAGACCCAGTACTTC. Protein sequence: CASSEARGLWETQYF.

This CDR3 is CASSQEGLRTGELFF. In DNA form, the CDR3 reads TGTGCCAGCAGCCAAGAGGGGCTTCGCACCGGGGAGCTGTTTTTT. V gene TRBV14 combines with J gene TRBJ2-2, with a possible D match to TRBD1 (5 bases). Germline assignment: CDR1 SGHDN and CDR2 FVKESK. This CDR3 region has 15 residues. V was shortened by 0 bases and J by 4 bases, with 9 bases between the two germline ends.

This clone was found once. V is TRBV30 and J is TRBJ2-7; D gene ambiguous. Trimming removed 0 bases at V and 4 bases at J, with 7 bases between. This CDR3 region has 12 residues. Germline V gene data show CDR1 as GTSNPN and CDR2 as SVGIG (reference sequence). CDR3: CAWSVGWYEQYF. DNA for the CDR3: TGTGCCTGGAGTGTCGGGTGGTACGAGCAGTACTTC.

This clone appeared a single time. J is TRBJ2-2 and V is TRBV19; TRBD1 matches at 9 bases. Germline V CDR1 and CDR2: LNHDA, SQIVND (reference sequence). CDR3 size: 15 residues. J lost 6 bases, V lost 5 bases, and 7 bases had no gene match. The CDR3 nucleotides are TGTGCCAGTAGTCTACAGGGGGCCCTCCCCGGGGAGCTGTTTTTT. It specifies CASSLQGALPGELFF.

The chain joins TRBV29-1 to TRBJ1-1; a weak D match, TRBD1 (6 bases). Per germline, CDR1 SQVTM and CDR2 ANQGSEA. The CDR3 runs to 12 residues. V was cut by 4 bases and J by 0 bases, with 6 bases left in between. CDR3 coding DNA: TGCAGCGTTGGACAGGTGAACACTGAAGCTTTCTTT. This codes for CSVGQVNTEAFF.

The chain couples TRBV19 to TRBJ2-7; 8 positions agree with TRBD2. There are 16 residues in the CDR3. Trimming removed 3 bases from V and 9 bases from J; junction bases left unmatched: 16. The germline V gene has CDR1 LNHDA and CDR2 SQIVND (reference sequence). DNA for the CDR3: TGTGCCAGTAGTATGGGTACCTCTAGCGGGCGCTTCGGGCAGTACTTC. It translates to CASSMGTSSGRFGQYF.

The V call is TRBV7-9, the J call TRBJ2-7; D is unresolved. The CDR3 spans 14 residues. Trimming pared 3 bases from V and 0 bases from J, leaving 9 bases between. In germline, CDR1 is SEHNR, CDR2 FQNEAQ (reference sequence). The CDR3 reads CASSLATDSYEQYF. CDR3 bases: TGTGCCAGCAGCTTGGCCACAGACTCCTACGAGCAGTACTTC. Drawing the rest from reference TRBV7-9 and TRBJ2-7, the complete variable domain is DTGVSQNPRHKITKRGQNVTFRCDPISEHNRLYWYRQTLGQGPEFLTYFQNEAQLEKSRLLSDRFSAERPKGSFSTLEIQRTEQGDSAMYLCASSLATDSYEQYFGPGTRLTVT.

This chain uses TRBV30 with TRBJ1-1, with TRBD1 matching over 10 bases. The CDR3 is made up of 13 amino acids. The V gene's germline CDR1 is GTSNPN and CDR2 SVGIG (reference sequence). V gave up 3 bases and J gave up 5 bases; unmatched junction bases: 3. CDR3 coding DNA: TGTGCCTGGAGGTTGGACAGGGGGACTGAAGCTTTCTTT. It translates to CAWRLDRGTEAFF.

The genes are TRBV7-8 and TRBJ1-4, with 8 bases matching TRBD1. V lost 5 bases to trimming and J lost 1 base; unmatched junction nucleotides: 12. The CDR3 is made up of 18 amino acids. Germline V gives CDR1 SGHVS, CDR2 FQNEAQ. The CDR3 nucleotides are TGTGCCAGCAGCCGAGGGACAGGTCAAAAAGGAACTAATGAAAAACTGTTTTTT. Translating it yields CASSRGTGQKGTNEKLFF.

The chain links TRBV30 to TRBJ1-4; a weak D match, TRBD1 (5 bases). Germline V gives CDR1 GTSNPN, CDR2 SVGIG (reference sequence). V lost 3 bases and J lost 8, with 19 bases in between. CDR3 size: 15 residues. Here the CDR3 DNA reads TGTGCCTGGAGGCCGGAGGGGAGAGTGGGGGAAAAACTGTTTTTT. Translating it yields CAWRPEGRVGEKLFF.

This chain links TRBV7-9 with TRBJ2-6; D is perhaps TRBD1 (5 bases). Germline V gene sequence: CDR1 SEHNR, CDR2 FQNEAQ (reference sequence). V lost 1 base, J lost 0 bases, and 13 bases lay in between. This CDR3 contains 18 residues. The CDR3 region is CASSLVLGRGSGANVLTF. The CDR3 DNA is TGTGCCAGCAGCTTAGTGCTGGGGCGCGGCTCTGGGGCCAACGTCCTGACTTTC.

Only a few counts were recorded for this clone. The V call is TRBV9, the J call TRBJ2-3, with D perhaps matching TRBD2 (6 bases). Deletions cut 0 bases from V and 11 bases from J, with 10 bases between. Germline V CDR1 and CDR2: SGDLS, YYNGEE. CDR3 length: 12 amino acids. CDR3 in amino acids: CASSVVSGGQYF. CDR3 in DNA: TGTGCCAGCAGCGTAGTATCCGGGGGGCAGTATTTT.

The CDR3 is CASSRQEMNTEAFF. In DNA, the CDR3 is TGTGCCAGCTCCCGACAGGAAATGAACACTGAAGCTTTCTTT. J is TRBJ1-1 and V is TRBV18; maybe TRBD1 (6 bases). This CDR3 comprises 14 residues. CDR1 and CDR2 from the germline V gene are KGHSH and LQKENI. Trimming took 6 bases from V and 0 from J, leaving 11 bases between them. Full variable domain (remainder filled in from reference TRBV18 and TRBJ1-1): NAGVMQNPRHLVRRRGQEARLRCSPMKGHSHVYWYRQLPEEGLKFMVYLQKENIIDESGMPKERFSAEFPKEGPSILRIQQVVRGDSAAYFCASSRQEMNTEAFFGQGTRLTVV.

The CDR3 nucleotides are TGTGCCTGGAGTCTCCCTGGGACTAGCGGAGTATCAGATACGCAGTATTTT. Amino acids: CAWSLPGTSGVSDTQYF. The chain combines TRBV30 with TRBJ2-3; 11 nucleotides match TRBD2. J was trimmed by 4 bases and V by 2 bases; bases with no gene match: 11. The V gene's germline CDR1 is GTSNPN and CDR2 SVGIG (reference sequence). The CDR3 runs 17 residues.